This T cell receptor beta chain was observed in a study of blood T cell repertoires in COVID-19. The wider study: PBMCs, B-cell-depleted T cells, or T cells provided the cDNA or gDNA that made up the material.

Germline CDR1 and CDR2: LGHDT and YNNKEL (reference sequence). CDR3 length: 15 amino acids. Germline trimming cut 1 base from V and 7 bases from J; bases unmatched to any gene: 5. Original methodology: Estimates of nucleated cell counts were drawn from the amplification of reference gene primers. Only in-frame clones appear in the TCRdb table, and some are missing; sequencing was by immunoSEQ multiplex PCR. V and J calls plus clone size are reproduced from that table; the DNA served to infer D and trimming. The data show more than 200,000 clones, under 90% seen once. This clone appeared a single time.

This TCR was sampled from a man in his fifties or sixties with acute or convalescent COVID-19. The source material was peripheral blood. This chain joins TRBV3-1 (or the pseudogene TRBV3-2) and TRBJ1-5, with 9 bases that match TRBD1. The CDR3 region has the DNA TGTGCCAGCAGCCAAGGGGGACAGGGTCGGCAGCCCCAGCATTTT. This encodes CASSQGGQGRQPQHF.